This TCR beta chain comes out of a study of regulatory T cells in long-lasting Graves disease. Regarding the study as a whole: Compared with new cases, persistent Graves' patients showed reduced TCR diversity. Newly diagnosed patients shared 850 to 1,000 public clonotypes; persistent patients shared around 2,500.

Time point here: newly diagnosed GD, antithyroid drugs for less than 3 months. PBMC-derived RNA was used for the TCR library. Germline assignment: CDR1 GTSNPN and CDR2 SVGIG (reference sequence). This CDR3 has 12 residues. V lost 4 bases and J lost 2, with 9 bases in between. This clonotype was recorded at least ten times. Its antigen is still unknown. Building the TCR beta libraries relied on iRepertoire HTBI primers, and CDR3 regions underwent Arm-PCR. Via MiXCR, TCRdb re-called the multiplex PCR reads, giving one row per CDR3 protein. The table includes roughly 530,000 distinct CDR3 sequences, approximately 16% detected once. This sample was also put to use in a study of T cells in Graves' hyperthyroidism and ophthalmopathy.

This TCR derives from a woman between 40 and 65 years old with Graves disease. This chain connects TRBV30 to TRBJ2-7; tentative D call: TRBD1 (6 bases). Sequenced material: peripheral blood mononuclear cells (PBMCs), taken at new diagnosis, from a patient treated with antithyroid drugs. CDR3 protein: CAWNRDPYEQYF. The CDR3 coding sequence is TGTGCCTGGAACAGGGACCCCTACGAGCAGTACTTC.